The present T cell receptor beta chain was sequenced within a study of OX40 agonist ivuxolimab in advanced cancers. As for the study in general: Hepatocellular carcinoma, melanoma, renal cell or head and neck cancer affected the dose-escalation patients. A mean age of roughly 60 years, range roughly 23 to 79, was recorded, and roughly 83% were male. Among those treated, three patients had partial responses, one with hepatocellular carcinoma and two with cutaneous melanoma.

The CDR3 extends over 15 amino acids. The V and J ends lost 7 bases and 7 bases, in that order; junction bases with no gene match: 14. Per germline, CDR1 GTSNPN and CDR2 SVGIG (reference sequence). Repertoires were generated with immunoSEQ multiplex PCR, while TCRdb's copy carries only in-frame clones and drops some. The sample shows roughly 70,000 clones, more than 70% of them seen only once. The TCR sequence derives from an adult with an advanced solid tumor such as melanoma, head and neck, liver or kidney cancer. The specimen comprised CD4+ or CD8+ T cells sorted from blood, sampled in a trial of the OX40 agonist ivuxolimab. This chain connects TRBV30 to TRBJ2-3; TRBD2 aligns across 10 bases. The DNA of the CDR3 is TGTGCCTTGGTCCCTAGCGGGAGAGTAGGGAATACGCAGTATTTT. It codes for CALVPSGRVGNTQYF.